The 14 T cell receptor beta chains given below trace back to one sample, sequenced in a study of T cell changes during pregnancy in multiple sclerosis. TCRdb keeps only in-frame clones here, not all; method: immunoSEQ multiplex PCR. The data contain over 50,000 clones, around 90% of them singletons. Specimen: peripheral blood, collected in the first trimester of pregnancy. Every receptor here comes from a female donor in good health, enrolled as a control in a pregnancy study.

J is TRBJ2-7 and V is TRBV14; possibly TRBD1 for D (6 bases). Trimming shortened V by 4 bases and J by 4 bases, and 20 bases separated the two germline ends. The CDR3 covers 16 residues. Germline V lookup: CDR1 SGHDN, CDR2 FVKESK. The CDR3: CASSRKEGVRAYEQYF. DNA for the CDR3: TGTGCCAGCAGCCGGAAAGAGGGGGTACGGGCGTACGAGCAGTACTTC.

This chain uses TRBV11-2 with TRBJ2-7; D remains ambiguous. Per germline, CDR1 SGHAT and CDR2 FQNNGV. The CDR3 loop spans 13 amino acids. The germline V and J ends were trimmed by 5 bases and 2 bases, with 10 bases remaining between them. The CDR3: CASSTHSAYEQYF. DNA for the CDR3: TGTGCCAGCAGCACCCACAGTGCCTACGAGCAGTACTTC.

This chain links TRBV6-5 with TRBJ1-5; no firm D call. The germline V and J ends were trimmed by 4 bases and 6 bases, with 10 bases remaining between them. The CDR3 runs 13 residues. Germline V gene lookup returns CDR1 MNHEY and CDR2 SVGAGI. The CDR3 protein is CASSSTDSQPQHF. The DNA for the CDR3 is TGTGCCAGCAGTTCCACCGATAGTCAGCCCCAGCATTTT.

CDR3 in DNA: TGTGCTAGTGGTTGGACAGGGGAAGAGACCCAGTACTTC. It codes for CASGWTGEETQYF. The genes are TRBV12-5 and TRBJ2-5, with 9 bases matching TRBD1. Germline assignment: CDR1 LGHNT and CDR2 FRNRAP. The CDR3 totals 13 residues. The trim removed 4 bases at V and 3 bases at J, leaving 0 bases unmatched. The full variable domain, completed using reference TRBV12-5 and TRBJ2-5, is DARVTQTPRHKVTEMGQEVTMRCQPILGHNTVFWYRQTMMQGLELLAYFRNRAPLDDSGMPKDRFSAEMPDATLATLKIQPSEPRDSAVYFCASGWTGEETQYFGPGTRLLVL.

The rearrangement uses TRBV5-6 and TRBJ1-3, with D possibly TRBD1 on 6 matching bases. The ends were cut back, 4 bases at V and 2 bases at J, with 13 bases in the middle. From germline, CDR1 is SGHDT and CDR2 YYEEEE. CDR3 length equals 15 residues. This CDR3 reads CASSGRTGTGNTIYF. The CDR3 DNA reads as TGTGCCAGCAGCGGAAGAACAGGGACTGGAAACACCATATATTTT.

The J gene is TRBJ2-7, the V gene TRBV7-9; D is unclear. Looked up from germline, CDR1 is SEHNR and CDR2 is FQNEAQ (reference sequence). The CDR3 runs 15 residues. V gave up 2 bases and J gave up 1 base, with 12 bases separating them. This chain's CDR3 is CASSLSVGRSYEQYF. CDR3 sequence (DNA): TGTGCCAGCAGCTTATCTGTAGGCAGGTCCTACGAGCAGTACTTC.

The V gene is TRBV12-5, the J gene TRBJ1-2, with D perhaps TRBD1 (6 bases). Germline V lookup: CDR1 LGHNT, CDR2 FRNRAP. This CDR3 is 19 amino acids long. The V and J ends lost 0 bases and 1 base respectively, with 21 bases between them. CDR3 sequence reads: CASGLVLGTQGRVNYGYTF. In DNA, the CDR3 is TGTGCTAGTGGTTTGGTACTGGGAACGCAGGGGCGCGTTAACTATGGCTACACCTTC.

The V and J genes are TRBV5-1 and TRBJ2-3; possible D gene TRBD1, 7 bases. Germline CDR1 is SGHRS and CDR2 is YFSETQ. The CDR3 runs 15 residues. V lost 4 bases and J 2 bases, leaving 14 bases between the germline ends. The CDR3 protein is CASSLGGTVTDTQYF. In DNA form, the CDR3 reads TGCGCCAGCAGCCTCGGAGGGACAGTCACAGATACGCAGTATTTT.

The chain has TRBV11-2 and TRBJ2-1, with 14 bases matching TRBD2. This CDR3 is 15 amino acids long. With 5 bases clipped from V and 7 bases from J, the junction kept 4 bases outside the gene matches. CDR1 and CDR2 (germline): SGHAT, FQNNGV. This CDR3 is CASSPGTSGGNEQFF. DNA of the CDR3: TGTGCCAGCAGCCCTGGGACTAGCGGGGGTAATGAGCAGTTCTTC. The variable domain in full, completed from reference TRBV11-2 and TRBJ2-1, reads EAGVAQSPRYKIIEKRQSVAFWCNPISGHATLYWYQQILGQGPKLLIQFQNNGVVDDSQLPKDRFSAERLKGVDSTLKIQPAKLEDSAVYLCASSPGTSGGNEQFFGPGTRLTVL.

CDR3: CASSPGLAGGNEQFF. The CDR3 nucleotides read TGTGCCAGCAGCCCTGGACTAGCGGGGGGCAATGAGCAGTTCTTC. The chain links TRBV7-2 to TRBJ2-1, with 14 bases identical to TRBD2. Germline lookup yields CDR1 SGHTA and CDR2 FQGNSA. The length of the CDR3 is 15 residues. V lost 5 bases, J lost 6 bases, and 3 bases stayed unmatched.

This chain links TRBV4-3 with TRBJ1-1; no firm D call. V was clipped by 1 base and J by 0 bases, with 3 bases between them. The CDR3 totals 13 residues. Per germline, CDR1 LGHNA and CDR2 YSLEER. CDR3 coding DNA: TGCGCCAGCAGCCAAGCTGTGAACACTGAAGCTTTCTTT. Translating it yields CASSQAVNTEAFF.

The J gene is TRBJ1-2, the V gene TRBV30; TRBD1 matches at 7 bases. V lost 2 bases to trimming and J lost 7 bases; unmatched junction nucleotides: 7. The CDR3 loop spans 13 amino acids. Germline V lookup: CDR1 GTSNPN, CDR2 SVGIG (reference sequence). The CDR3 here is CAWSLRGQGGYTF. The CDR3 DNA sequence: TGTGCCTGGAGTTTAAGGGGGCAGGGTGGCTACACCTTC.

The chain uses TRBV11-3 and TRBJ2-2, with 10 bases matching TRBD2. CDR1 is SGHNT, CDR2 YENEEA, per germline. The junction had 5 bases not matched to a gene; V was cut back by 5 bases and J by 5 bases. CDR3 length: 15 amino acids. The CDR3 here is CASSPRTSGTGELFF. The CDR3 DNA follows: TGTGCCAGCAGCCCCCGGACTAGCGGAACCGGGGAGCTGTTTTTT. Combining the CDR3 with reference TRBV11-3 and TRBJ2-2 gives the whole variable domain EAGVVQSPRYKIIEKKQPVAFWCNPISGHNTLYWYLQNLGQGPELLIRYENEEAVDDSQLPKDRFSAERLKGVDSTLKIQPAELGDSAVYLCASSPRTSGTGELFFGEGSRLTVL.

This chain connects TRBV5-6 to TRBJ1-2, with TRBD1 as a possible D gene (6 bases). CDR3 length equals 14 residues. Germline CDR1 and CDR2: SGHDT and YYEEEE. V was trimmed by 2 bases and J by 2 bases, leaving 10 bases between them. The CDR3 sequence: CASSLLDRNYGYTF. In nucleotides, the CDR3 is TGTGCCAGCAGCTTACTCGACAGGAACTATGGCTACACCTTC.